Following are 32 T cell receptor beta chains from one sample sequenced in a study of blood T cell repertoires in COVID-19. The protocol was immunoSEQ multiplex PCR, while the TCRdb copy is restricted to in-frame clones and leaves out a portion. The sample shows approximately 200,000 clones, about three quarters of them seen only once. The specimen sequenced was peripheral blood. Receptor source: an elderly woman with COVID-19, enrolled during active disease.

The CDR3 spells CASSQVQQPSGANVLTF. The CDR3 DNA follows: TGTGCCAGCAGCCAAGTGCAACAGCCCTCTGGGGCCAACGTCCTGACTTTC. This sequence joins TRBV3-1 (or the pseudogene TRBV3-2) and TRBJ2-6; D call uncertain. V dropped 1 base and J dropped 0 bases, with 10 bases sitting between them. The CDR3 has 17 residues. Germline V gene data show CDR1 as LGHDT and CDR2 as YNNKEL (reference sequence).

The CDR3 region is CASSMGRSTEAFF. In DNA form, the CDR3 reads TGTGCCAGTAGTATGGGCAGGTCCACTGAAGCTTTCTTT. J is TRBJ1-1 and V is TRBV19; the D is unclear. From germline, CDR1 is LNHDA and CDR2 SQIVND (reference sequence). The V end was cut by 3 bases, the J end by 4 bases, with 9 bases between. CDR3 length equals 13 residues. The full variable domain, rest sourced from reference TRBV19 and TRBJ1-1, is DGGITQSPKYLFRKEGQNVTLSCEQNLNHDAMYWYRQDPGQGLRLIYYSQIVNDFQKGDIAEGYSVSREKKESFPLTVTSAQKNPTAFYLCASSMGRSTEAFFGQGTRLTVV.

This clone was detected once. This chain connects TRBV6-5 to TRBJ1-6; perhaps TRBD1 as D (5 bases). Trimming took off 7 bases at V and 6 bases at J, with 10 bases between the two ends. This CDR3 contains 13 residues. The germline V gene encodes CDR1 MNHEY and CDR2 SVGAGI. CDR3 residues: CASTPRGNSPLHF. DNA for the CDR3: TGTGCCAGCACTCCTAGGGGTAATTCACCCCTCCACTTT.

The chain carries TRBV11-3 and TRBJ1-1, with a possible D match to TRBD1 (5 bases). The V end lost 5 bases, the J end lost 1 base, and 11 bases lay between the germline ends. Germline values: CDR1 SGHNT, CDR2 YENEEA. The CDR3 runs 14 residues. CDR3: CASSPKTGNTEAFF. The CDR3 region has the DNA TGTGCCAGCAGCCCGAAAACAGGGAACACTGAAGCTTTCTTT.

This clone was seen more than once but under ten times. This chain joins TRBV19 and TRBJ1-5, with TRBD1 as a possible D gene (6 bases). The CDR3 is 13 residues long. V lost 8 bases and J 5 bases, leaving 13 bases between the germline ends. Germline values: CDR1 LNHDA, CDR2 SQIVND (reference sequence). The CDR3 nucleotides are TGTGCCAGTGCGACAGGAAGGGATCAGCCCCAGCATTTT. It yields the protein CASATGRDQPQHF.

The chain carries TRBV3-1 (or the pseudogene TRBV3-2) and TRBJ2-1; D might be TRBD2 (5 bases). The germline V gene encodes CDR1 LGHDT and CDR2 YNNKEL (reference sequence). The germline V and J ends were trimmed by 2 bases and 9 bases, with 11 bases remaining between them. This CDR3 region has 13 residues. This CDR3 reads CASSQNNRGEQFF. The CDR3 DNA follows: TGTGCCAGCAGCCAAAACAACCGGGGTGAGCAGTTCTTC.

The J gene is TRBJ2-2, the V gene TRBV2; a possible D gene is TRBD1 (5 bases). Looked up from germline, CDR1 is SNHLY and CDR2 is FYNNEI. This CDR3 has 14 residues. V shed 4 bases and J shed 7 bases, with 13 bases lying between them. The CDR3 loop is CASSGARAVGELFF. As DNA, the CDR3 is TGTGCCAGCAGTGGAGCCAGGGCTGTCGGGGAGCTGTTTTTT.

This clone was observed once. This chain uses TRBV6-5 with TRBJ2-1; 7 bases are a match to TRBD2. The CDR3 sequence is 15 residues long. Germline V CDR1 and CDR2: MNHEY, SVGAGI. V trimming: 9 bases; J trimming: 6 bases; junction bases outside the gene matches: 14. CDR3 protein: CARSSKLAAFNEQFF. The CDR3 DNA follows: TGTGCCAGGTCTAGCAAGCTAGCGGCTTTCAATGAGCAGTTCTTC.

This clone was detected once. The chain has TRBV11-2 and TRBJ2-7; 11 positions match TRBD2. The CDR3 sequence is 16 residues long. From germline, CDR1 is SGHAT and CDR2 FQNNGV. Trimming cost V 5 bases and J 4 bases; bases outside gene matches: 10. The CDR3 protein is CASSPDLTSGKYEQYF. The CDR3 DNA reads as TGTGCCAGCAGCCCGGACTTGACTAGCGGGAAGTACGAGCAGTACTTC.

The V call is TRBV7-8, the J call TRBJ2-5; the D is unclear. V was trimmed by 2 bases and J by 2 bases, leaving 9 bases between them. Germline CDR1 and CDR2: SGHVS and FQNEAQ. This CDR3 is built from 14 residues. In DNA, the CDR3 is TGTGCCAGCAGCTTATACCACTATCAAGAGACCCAGTACTTC. Translated, it gives CASSLYHYQETQYF. Looking up the rest from reference TRBV7-8 and TRBJ2-5 gives the full variable domain: GAGVSQSPRYKVAKRGQDVALRCDPISGHVSLFWYQQALGQGPEFLTYFQNEAQLDKSGLPSDRFFAERPEGSVSTLKIQRTQQEDSAVYLCASSLYHYQETQYFGPGTRLLVL.

This clone was recorded once. The chain links TRBV7-6 to TRBJ2-7; D is possibly TRBD1 (6 bases). The CDR3 runs to 15 residues. The ends were cut back, 3 bases at V and 3 bases at J, with 15 bases in the middle. Germline CDR1 is SGHVS and CDR2 is FNYEAQ. This CDR3 is CASSLNRVYRYEQYF. The CDR3 nucleotides are TGTGCCAGCAGCTTGAACAGGGTTTATCGCTACGAGCAGTACTTC.

The chain links TRBV7-9 to TRBJ1-4; TRBD1 is a possible D gene (5 bases). V lost 7 bases to trimming and J lost 5 bases, with 11 bases between them. There are 13 residues in the CDR3. The germline V gene has CDR1 SEHNR and CDR2 FQNEAQ (reference sequence). The CDR3 sequence: CASTGRRNEKLFF. CDR3 DNA sequence: TGTGCCAGCACGGGGCGGAGGAATGAAAAACTGTTTTTT. Supplemented by reference TRBV7-9 and TRBJ1-4, the full variable domain reads DTGVSQNPRHKITKRGQNVTFRCDPISEHNRLYWYRQTLGQGPEFLTYFQNEAQLEKSRLLSDRFSAERPKGSFSTLEIQRTEQGDSAMYLCASTGRRNEKLFFGSGTQLSVL.

V and J are TRBV18 and TRBJ1-2, with 8 bases identical to TRBD1. This CDR3 spans 13 amino acids. V shed 3 bases, J shed 6 bases, and the junction held 3 bases outside the gene matches. Germline values: CDR1 KGHSH, CDR2 LQKENI. The CDR3 nucleotides read TGTGCCAGCTCACCGGACAGGGTTGATGGCTACACCTTC. Translation: CASSPDRVDGYTF.

The rearrangement joins TRBV19 to TRBJ1-5; D ambiguous. The germline V and J ends were trimmed by 3 bases and 0 bases, with 9 bases remaining between them. The CDR3 is 15 amino acids. From germline, CDR1 is LNHDA and CDR2 SQIVND (reference sequence). The CDR3 nucleotides are TGTGCCAGTAGTATTACGAGGGATAGCAATCAGCCCCAGCATTTT. Translated: CASSITRDSNQPQHF.

CDR3 sequence (DNA): TGCGCCAGCTCGGGGGGGTGGGACAGCCTCTCAACTAATGAAAAACTGTTTTTT. Protein product: CASSGGWDSLSTNEKLFF. This sequence joins TRBV5-1 and TRBJ1-4; 7 nucleotides line up with TRBD1. The ends lost 7 bases at V and 0 bases at J; junction bases unmatched: 15. Germline-derived CDR1 and CDR2 are SGHRS and YFSETQ. The CDR3 spans 18 residues.

This clone was observed once. This sequence joins TRBV12-3 or TRBV12-4 and TRBJ1-1; D is possibly TRBD1 (5 bases). This CDR3 region has 12 residues. Trimming took off 5 bases at V and 8 bases at J, with 12 bases between the two ends. The CDR3 reads CASSADSVEAFF. The CDR3 DNA follows: TGTGCCAGCAGTGCCGACAGCGTCGAAGCTTTCTTT.

V usage is TRBV5-1 and J usage is TRBJ2-7; D may be TRBD1 (5 bases). Germline assignment: CDR1 SGHRS and CDR2 YFSETQ. The ends were cut back, 4 bases at V and 6 bases at J, with 11 bases in the middle. This CDR3 has 12 residues. The CDR3 here is CASSRDSSEQYF. The CDR3 DNA sequence: TGCGCCAGCAGCCGAGACAGTTCCGAGCAGTACTTC. Complete variable domain (other parts from reference TRBV5-1 and TRBJ2-7): KAGVTQTPRYLIKTRGQQVTLSCSPISGHRSVSWYQQTPGQGLQFLFEYFSETQRNKGNFPGRFSGRQFSNSRSEMNVSTLELGDSALYLCASSRDSSEQYFGPGTRLTVT.

V and J are TRBV11-2 and TRBJ2-2; D possibly corresponds to TRBD2 (5 bases). The CDR3 runs to 14 residues. Germline CDR1 SGHAT, CDR2 FQNNGV. The V end lost 1 base, the J end lost 3 bases, and 6 bases lay between the germline ends. The CDR3 bases are TGTGCCAGCAGCTTAGGGCGGGACACCGGGGAGCTGTTTTTT. This codes for CASSLGRDTGELFF.

This clone was seen once. This rearrangement joins TRBV6-2 or TRBV6-3 to TRBJ1-5; 7 nucleotides line up with TRBD1. The germline CDR1 and CDR2 sequences are MNHEY and SVGEGT. V shed 5 bases, J shed 7 bases, and the junction held 14 bases outside the gene matches. The CDR3 totals 16 residues. Here the CDR3 DNA reads TGTGCCAGCAGTCGCATTGGGACAGACAGAGGACAGCCCCAGCATTTT. Protein product: CASSRIGTDRGQPQHF.

The rearrangement joins TRBV2 to TRBJ2-1; maybe TRBD2 (6 bases). This CDR3 is 13 amino acids long. Deletions cut 4 bases from V and 8 bases from J, with 12 bases between. Per the germline V gene, CDR1 is SNHLY and CDR2 is FYNNEI. The CDR3 coding sequence is TGTGCCAGCAGTGGGGACTGGGGGGATGAGCAGTTCTTC. Protein product: CASSGDWGDEQFF.

This chain links TRBV14 with TRBJ2-7; 7 positions agree with TRBD2. The J segment lost 2 bases and the V segment lost 1 base, leaving 5 bases of the junction unmatched. The length of the CDR3 is 15 residues. Germline V gene lookup returns CDR1 SGHDN and CDR2 FVKESK. This CDR3 reads CASSQGWGGAYEQYF. The CDR3 nucleotides are TGTGCCAGCAGCCAAGGTTGGGGGGGTGCCTACGAGCAGTACTTC.

The chain is built from TRBV29-1 and TRBJ2-7; D gene uncertain. CDR1 SQVTM and CDR2 ANQGSEA come from the germline V gene. The germline V and J ends were trimmed by 2 bases and 2 bases, with 10 bases remaining between them. There are 13 residues in the CDR3. Here the CDR3 reads CSVESPFTYEQYF. CDR3 DNA sequence: TGCAGCGTTGAAAGCCCATTCACCTACGAGCAGTACTTC.

The chain couples TRBV10-3 to TRBJ1-2; TRBD1 aligns across 7 bases. Germline V lookup: CDR1 ENHRY, CDR2 SYGVKD. Trimming took 10 bases from V and 6 from J; bases not matched to a gene: 14. CDR3 size: 14 residues. The CDR3: CATSIDRETDGYTF. CDR3 coding DNA: TGTGCCACTTCAATTGACAGGGAGACGGATGGCTACACCTTC.

This clone appeared a single time. The gene calls are TRBV7-2 and TRBJ2-2; 9 bases line up with TRBD2. The V gene end was trimmed by 5 bases and the J gene end by 5 bases; junction bases not matched to a gene: 12. Germline V gene lookup returns CDR1 SGHTA and CDR2 FQGNSA. The CDR3 consists of 17 residues. The CDR3 spells CASSNGGAGGATGELFF. The DNA for the CDR3 is TGTGCCAGCAGCAATGGGGGAGCGGGAGGCGCAACCGGGGAGCTGTTTTTT.

The rearrangement joins TRBV5-1 to TRBJ2-3; 13 bases line up with TRBD2. J was trimmed by 6 bases and V by 4 bases; bases with no gene match: 11. Germline V gene lookup returns CDR1 SGHRS and CDR2 YFSETQ. The CDR3 is made up of 17 amino acids. DNA for the CDR3: TGCGCCAGCAGCACCAAACGGACTAGCGGGGGACAGGATACGCAGTATTTT. Amino acids: CASSTKRTSGGQDTQYF.

The rearrangement links TRBV7-6 to TRBJ1-4; 7 bases are shared with TRBD1. The CDR3 totals 14 residues. Germline-derived CDR1 and CDR2 are SGHVS and FNYEAQ. V lost 2 bases, J lost 8 bases, and 5 bases stayed unmatched. CDR3 protein: CASSLRAGGEKLFF. CDR3 nucleotide sequence: TGTGCCAGCAGCTTAAGGGCAGGGGGGGAAAAACTGTTTTTT.

V is TRBV20-1 and J is TRBJ2-5; TRBD1 aligns across 12 bases. Per the germline V gene, CDR1 is DFQATT and CDR2 is SNEGSKA (reference sequence). The CDR3 runs 15 residues. Losses at the gene ends were 3 bases for V and 5 bases for J; bases not matched to a gene: 7. The CDR3 DNA reads as TGCAGTGCTAGTCCCGGGACAGGGGGCGAGGAGACCCAGTACTTC. It encodes CSASPGTGGEETQYF.

The CDR3 region is CASSKTSGRVVDEQFF. In nucleotides, the CDR3 is TGTGCCAGCAGTAAAACGAGCGGGAGAGTGGTTGATGAGCAGTTCTTC. This rearrangement joins TRBV27 to TRBJ2-1, with 8 positions matching TRBD2. The V segment lost 5 bases and the J segment 8 bases; nucleotides outside the gene matches: 14. The CDR3 totals 16 residues. Germline CDR1 reads MNHEY; CDR2 reads SMNVEV (reference sequence).

The chain couples TRBV19 to TRBJ2-1, with 11 bases matching TRBD2. V lost 5 bases and J lost 1; bases outside the gene matches: 7. CDR3 length equals 17 residues. Looked up from germline, CDR1 is LNHDA and CDR2 is SQIVND (reference sequence). CDR3 bases: TGTGCCAGTAGTCCCCGGACTAGCGGGCTTTCCTACAATGAGCAGTTCTTC. Translated, it gives CASSPRTSGLSYNEQFF. Filled out from reference TRBV19 and TRBJ2-1, the complete variable domain reads DGGITQSPKYLFRKEGQNVTLSCEQNLNHDAMYWYRQDPGQGLRLIYYSQIVNDFQKGDIAEGYSVSREKKESFPLTVTSAQKNPTAFYLCASSPRTSGLSYNEQFFGPGTRLTVL.

This rearrangement joins TRBV11-2 to TRBJ2-7; a possible D gene is TRBD1 (6 bases). The CDR3 runs to 18 residues. CDR1 is SGHAT and CDR2 is FQNNGV in the germline V gene. V lost 2 bases and J lost 4, with 24 bases in between. CDR3 nucleotides: TGTGCCAGCAGCTTAAGTACGAGGGCAGGGGCGCACCCTTACGAGCAGTACTTC. Translation: CASSLSTRAGAHPYEQYF.

V and J are TRBV3-1 (or the pseudogene TRBV3-2) and TRBJ2-7; a possible D gene is TRBD1 (6 bases). The germline CDR1 and CDR2 sequences are LGHDT and YNNKEL (reference sequence). Trimming removed 1 base at V and 7 bases at J, with 20 bases between. This CDR3 region has 16 residues. The CDR3 loop reads CASSQGGPRGTSEQYF. DNA for the CDR3: TGTGCCAGCAGCCAAGGTGGGCCAAGGGGGACGAGTGAGCAGTACTTC.

This clone has only a few counts. The same CDR3 can be traced to other DNA sequences in this sample. This chain connects TRBV6-1 to TRBJ1-4; D unclear. Germline CDR1 is MNHNS and CDR2 is SASEGT. V was clipped by 0 bases and J by 0 bases, with 5 bases between them. This CDR3 region has 15 residues. The CDR3 reads CASSEAAATNEKLFF. The CDR3 nucleotides read TGTGCCAGCAGTGAAGCAGCCGCAACTAATGAAAAACTGTTTTTT.